This T cell receptor beta chain was sequenced in a study of blood T cell repertoires in COVID-19. Looking at the study overall: The United States, Italy and Spain provided the acute and convalescent COVID-19 samples. Sample material is recorded as cDNA or gDNA derived from T cells, B-cell-depleted T cells, or PBMCs.

V was shortened by 6 bases and J by 2 bases, with 14 bases between the two germline ends. The CDR3 covers 15 residues. Germline CDR1 is MNHNY and CDR2 is SVGAGI (reference sequence). Per the original data handling: Cell counts per sample came from amplifying reference gene primers. The method was immunoSEQ multiplex PCR; TCRdb's version includes in-frame clones alone and lacks a portion of them. The D gene and trimming were derived from the DNA, and the V and J assignments and clone size from that table. The sample consists of some 120,000 clones, 90% of them appearing once. This clone came up once. The sequencing sample was made of peripheral blood. This TCR derives from a man in his fifties with active COVID-19. The chain links TRBV6-6 to TRBJ1-5; TRBD1 is a possible D gene (6 bases). In nucleotides, the CDR3 is TGTGCCAGCAGAGAACAGGGTGTTGGCAATCAGCCCCAGCATTTT. Translation gives CASREQGVGNQPQHF.